This T cell receptor (beta chain) was observed in a study of blood T cell repertoires in COVID-19. Across the study: COVID-19 samples collected from the United States, Italy and Spain covered acute and convalescent phases. T cells, B-cell-depleted T cells, or PBMCs provided the cDNA or gDNA that served as material.

The CDR3 length is 14 residues. V was clipped by 3 bases and J by 4 bases, with 10 bases between them. Germline values: CDR1 LGHDT, CDR2 YNNKEL (reference sequence). Authors' methods: Counts of nucleated cells, estimated from reference gene primer amplification, were obtained. Data came from immunoSEQ multiplex PCR; TCRdb stores just in-frame clones and leaves some out. The V and J calls and the clone size are those of that table, but D and trimming were determined from the DNA. Among 65,000 or so clones listed, about 90% were seen once. This clone is medium-sized. Input material: peripheral blood. This clonotype originated in a human donor with acute or convalescent COVID-19. The donor label of this sample is uncertain. V and J are TRBV3-1 (or the pseudogene TRBV3-2) and TRBJ2-1; D gene uncertain. The CDR3 reads CASSHRGLYNEQFF. The CDR3 DNA is TGTGCCAGCAGCCATAGAGGATTATACAATGAGCAGTTCTTC.